This paragraph covers one T cell receptor beta chain sequence. The clone's antigen remains unknown. The input lacks base qualities; no much larger clone sits a single base away. The protocol used for the library was PCR. Sequencing was performed on an Illumina HiSeq 2500. To normalize quantification of the TCRbeta repertoire, the TCR libraries were built with molecular barcoding that relied on unique molecular identifiers. TCRdb trimmed public reads at Q25 via fastp, called clones via MiXCR and kept in-frame beta chains. Duplicate CDR3 protein sequences are folded into a single record with the most common DNA and genes. The sample includes roughly 500,000 distinct CDR3 sequences, with 18% observed a single time. 2.5% to 4% of the sample rests with the top ten. The junction shows trimming of 2 bases on V and 1 base on J, plus 10 bases between the germline ends. Measured from the cysteine to the phenylalanine, the CDR3 is 15 residues long. Just CDR3 DNA is preserved here, 45 bases in frame from base 1.

The data originate from a study of T-cell reconstitution after alpha-beta-depleted transplantation in children (dated by TCRdb to between 2015 and 2016). Study-wide context: The study quantitatively tracked T-cell immune reconstitution after TCRalphabeta/CD19-depleted allogeneic hematopoietic cell transplantation in children using TCR repertoire profiling.

Sequences were derived from PBMCs from the stem cell graft donor, sampled from the stem cell graft. This sequence uses TRBV12-3 or TRBV12-4 and TRBJ2-3; the D region possibly corresponds to TRBD1 (5 bases align). The TCR comes from a human donor who donated a stem cell graft to a child with acute lymphoblastic leukemia. Here the CDR3 is given as CASSLTSRGTDTQYF. In nucleotides, the sequence is TGTGCCAGCAGTTTAACGAGCAGGGGCACAGATACGCAGTATTTT.